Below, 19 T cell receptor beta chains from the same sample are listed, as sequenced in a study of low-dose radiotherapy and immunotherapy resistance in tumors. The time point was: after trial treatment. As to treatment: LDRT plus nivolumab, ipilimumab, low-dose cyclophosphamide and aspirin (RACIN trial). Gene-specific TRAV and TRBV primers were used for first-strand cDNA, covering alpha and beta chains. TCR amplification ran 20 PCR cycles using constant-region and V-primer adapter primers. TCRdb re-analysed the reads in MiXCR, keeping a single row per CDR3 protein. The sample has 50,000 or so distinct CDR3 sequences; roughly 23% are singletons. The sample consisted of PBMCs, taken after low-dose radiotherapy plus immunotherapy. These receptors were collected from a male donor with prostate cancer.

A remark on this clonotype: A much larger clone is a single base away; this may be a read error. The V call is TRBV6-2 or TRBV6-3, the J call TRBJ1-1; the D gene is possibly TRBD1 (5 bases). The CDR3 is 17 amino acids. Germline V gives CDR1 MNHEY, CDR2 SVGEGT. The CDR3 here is CVMNNRARGCENTEAFF. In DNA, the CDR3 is TGTGTCATGAATAACCGGGCCCGGGGGTGTGAGAACACTGAAGCTTTCTTT.

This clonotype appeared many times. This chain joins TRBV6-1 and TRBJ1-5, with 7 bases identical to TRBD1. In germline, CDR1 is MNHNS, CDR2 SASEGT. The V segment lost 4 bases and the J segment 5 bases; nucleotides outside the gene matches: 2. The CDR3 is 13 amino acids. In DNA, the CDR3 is TGTGCCAGCAGTGGACAGGGCGATCAGCCCCAGCATTTT. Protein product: CASSGQGDQPQHF.

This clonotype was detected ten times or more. CDR3 DNA: TGCAGCGTTGCAGGGGAGGGGAATGAAAAACTGTTTTTT. Its translation: CSVAGEGNEKLFF. The rearrangement links TRBV29-1 to TRBJ1-4; TRBD1 is a possible D gene (6 bases). The CDR3 runs 13 residues. CDR1 and CDR2 from the germline V gene are SQVTM and ANQGSEA. V was cut by 4 bases and J by 5 bases, with 11 bases left in between.

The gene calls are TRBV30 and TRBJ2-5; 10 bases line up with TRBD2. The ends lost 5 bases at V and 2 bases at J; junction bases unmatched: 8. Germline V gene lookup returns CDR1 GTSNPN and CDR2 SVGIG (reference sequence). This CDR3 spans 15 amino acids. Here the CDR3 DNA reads TGTGCCTGGGACAGAAGCGGGAGGGCTCAAGAGACCCAGTACTTC. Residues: CAWDRSGRAQETQYF.

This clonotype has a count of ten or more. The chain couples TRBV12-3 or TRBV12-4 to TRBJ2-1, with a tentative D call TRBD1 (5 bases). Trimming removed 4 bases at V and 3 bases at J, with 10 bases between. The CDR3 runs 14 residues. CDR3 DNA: TGTGCCAGCAGTTCAGGGCTTAGCTACAATGAGCAGTTCTTC. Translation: CASSSGLSYNEQFF.

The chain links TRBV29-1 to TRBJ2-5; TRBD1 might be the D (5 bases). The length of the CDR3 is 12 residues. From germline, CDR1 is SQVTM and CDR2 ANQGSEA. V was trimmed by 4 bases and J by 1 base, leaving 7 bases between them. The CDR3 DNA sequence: TGCAGCGTTGCAAGGGGCCAAGAGACCCAGTACTTC. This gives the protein CSVARGQETQYF.

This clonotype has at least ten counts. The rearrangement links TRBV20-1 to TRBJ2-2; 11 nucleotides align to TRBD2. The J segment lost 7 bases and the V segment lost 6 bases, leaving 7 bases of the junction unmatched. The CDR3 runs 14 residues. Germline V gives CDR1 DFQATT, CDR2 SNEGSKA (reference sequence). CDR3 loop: CSANSGGAGGELFF. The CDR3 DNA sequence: TGCAGTGCAAATAGCGGGGGGGCCGGCGGGGAGCTGTTTTTT.

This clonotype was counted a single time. The CDR3 DNA sequence: TGTGCCAGTAGTCCAAGCGGGGGGTCCAATGAGCAGTTCTTC. It translates to CASSPSGGSNEQFF. The chain carries TRBV19 and TRBJ2-1; 9 bases are a match to TRBD2. In germline, CDR1 is LNHDA, CDR2 SQIVND (reference sequence). This CDR3 comprises 14 residues. With 5 bases clipped from V and 6 bases from J, the junction kept 5 bases outside the gene matches.

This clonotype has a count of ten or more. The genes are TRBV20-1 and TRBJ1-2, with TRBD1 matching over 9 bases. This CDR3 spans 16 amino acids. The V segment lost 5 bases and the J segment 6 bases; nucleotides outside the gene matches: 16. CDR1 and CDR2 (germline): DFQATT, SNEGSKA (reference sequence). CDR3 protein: CSAGFAGTGRSDGYTF. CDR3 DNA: TGCAGTGCTGGCTTTGCCGGGACAGGGAGGTCGGATGGCTACACCTTC.

DNA of the CDR3: TGTGCCAGTCTCCCCCGGGAGTGGCGGAGTAAAGAGACCCAGTACTTC. Its protein product is CASLPREWRSKETQYF. The V gene is TRBV28, the J gene TRBJ2-5, with D possibly TRBD2 on 6 matching bases. Trimming removed 9 bases from V and 3 bases from J, with 23 bases in between. The CDR3 runs to 16 residues. CDR1 MDHEN and CDR2 SYDVKM come from the germline V gene.

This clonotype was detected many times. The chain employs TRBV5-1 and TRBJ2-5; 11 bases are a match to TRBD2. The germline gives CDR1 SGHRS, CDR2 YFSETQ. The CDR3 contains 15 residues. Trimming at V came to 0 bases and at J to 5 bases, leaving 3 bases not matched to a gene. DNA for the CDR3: TGCGCCAGCAGCTTGGGACTAGCGGGACTTGAGACCCAGTACTTC. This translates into CASSLGLAGLETQYF.

This chain's CDR3 is CASSLSSFWTNTGELFF. The CDR3, as DNA: TGTGCCAGCAGCTTGTCGTCTTTTTGGACGAACACCGGGGAGCTGTTTTTT. The V gene is TRBV7-8, the J gene TRBJ2-2; D call uncertain. This CDR3 is built from 17 residues. Per germline, CDR1 SGHVS and CDR2 FQNEAQ. Trimming took off 3 bases at V and 0 bases at J, with 14 bases between the two ends.

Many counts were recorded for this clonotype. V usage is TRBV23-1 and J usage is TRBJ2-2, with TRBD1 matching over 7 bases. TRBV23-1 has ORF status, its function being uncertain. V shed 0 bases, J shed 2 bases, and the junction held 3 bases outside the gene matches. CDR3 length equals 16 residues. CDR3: CASSQSRGHNTGELFF. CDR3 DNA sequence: TGCGCCAGCAGTCAATCTAGGGGGCATAACACCGGGGAGCTGTTTTTT.

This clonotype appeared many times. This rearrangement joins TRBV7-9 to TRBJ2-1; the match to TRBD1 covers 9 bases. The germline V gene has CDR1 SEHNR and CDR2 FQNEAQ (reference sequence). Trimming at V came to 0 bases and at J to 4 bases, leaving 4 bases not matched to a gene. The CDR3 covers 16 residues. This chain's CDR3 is CASSLAAGQGYNEQFF. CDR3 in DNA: TGTGCCAGCAGCTTAGCTGCTGGACAGGGGTACAATGAGCAGTTCTTC.

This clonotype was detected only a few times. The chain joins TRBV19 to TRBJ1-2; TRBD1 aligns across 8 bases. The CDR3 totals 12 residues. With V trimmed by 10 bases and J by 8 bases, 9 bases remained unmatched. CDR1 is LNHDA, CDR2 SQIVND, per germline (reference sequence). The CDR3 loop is CATSTGVLGYTF. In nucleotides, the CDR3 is TGTGCCACCTCGACAGGGGTTTTAGGCTACACCTTC.

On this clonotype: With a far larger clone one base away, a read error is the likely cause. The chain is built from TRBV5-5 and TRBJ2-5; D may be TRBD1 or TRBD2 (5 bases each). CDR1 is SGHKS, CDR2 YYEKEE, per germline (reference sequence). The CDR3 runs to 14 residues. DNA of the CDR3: TGCGCCAGCAGCCATGGGACCGCCCGAGAGTCCCAGTACTTC. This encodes CASSHGTARESQYF. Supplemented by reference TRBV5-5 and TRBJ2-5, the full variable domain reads DAGVTQSPTHLIKTRGQQVTLRCSPISGHKSVSWYQQVLGQGPQFIFQYYEKEERGRGNFPDRFSARQFPNYSSELNVNALLLGDSALYLCASSHGTARESQYFGPGTRLLVL.

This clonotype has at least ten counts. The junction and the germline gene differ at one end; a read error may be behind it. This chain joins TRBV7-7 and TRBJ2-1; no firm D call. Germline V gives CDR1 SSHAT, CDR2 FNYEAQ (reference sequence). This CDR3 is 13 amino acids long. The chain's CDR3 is CASSLAGSNEQFF. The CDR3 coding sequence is TGTGCTAGCAGCCTGGCCGGCTCCAATGAGCAGTTCTTC.

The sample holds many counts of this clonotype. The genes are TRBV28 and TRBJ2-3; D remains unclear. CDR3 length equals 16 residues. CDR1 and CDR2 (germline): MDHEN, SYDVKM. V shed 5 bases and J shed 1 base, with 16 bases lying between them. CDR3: CASSPRAPRGTDTQYF. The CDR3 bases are TGTGCCAGCAGTCCCCGGGCCCCACGGGGCACAGATACGCAGTATTTT.

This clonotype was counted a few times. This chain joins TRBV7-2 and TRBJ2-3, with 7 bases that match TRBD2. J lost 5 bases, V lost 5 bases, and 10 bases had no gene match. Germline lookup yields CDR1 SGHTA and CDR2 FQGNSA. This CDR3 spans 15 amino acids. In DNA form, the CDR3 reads TGTGCCAGCAGCCCCCGTTTCACGGGGGGAGATACGCAGTATTTT. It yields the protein CASSPRFTGGDTQYF.